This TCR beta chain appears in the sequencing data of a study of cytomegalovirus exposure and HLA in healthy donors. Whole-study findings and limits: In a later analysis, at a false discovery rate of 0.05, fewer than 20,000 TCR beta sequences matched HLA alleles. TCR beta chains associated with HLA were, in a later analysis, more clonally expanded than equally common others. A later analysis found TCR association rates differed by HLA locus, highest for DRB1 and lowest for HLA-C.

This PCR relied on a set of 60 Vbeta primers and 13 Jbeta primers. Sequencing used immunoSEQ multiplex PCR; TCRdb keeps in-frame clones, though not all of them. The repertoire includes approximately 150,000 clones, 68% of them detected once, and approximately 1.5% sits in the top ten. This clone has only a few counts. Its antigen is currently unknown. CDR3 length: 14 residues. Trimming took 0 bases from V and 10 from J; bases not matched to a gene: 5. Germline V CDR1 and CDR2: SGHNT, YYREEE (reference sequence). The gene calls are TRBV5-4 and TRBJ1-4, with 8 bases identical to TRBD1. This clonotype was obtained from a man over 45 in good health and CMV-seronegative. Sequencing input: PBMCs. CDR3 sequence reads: CASSLETGVGKLFF. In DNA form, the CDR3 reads TGTGCCAGCAGCTTGGAGACAGGGGTTGGAAAACTGTTTTTT. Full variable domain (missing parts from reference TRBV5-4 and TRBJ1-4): ETGVTQSPTHLIKTRGQQVTLRCSSQSGHNTVSWYQQALGQGPQFIFQYYREEENGRGNFPPRFSGLQFPNYSSELNVNALELDDSALYLCASSLETGVGKLFFGSGTQLSVL.